The rows below give T cell receptor beta chains drawn from one sample of a study of T-cell reconstitution after alpha-beta-depleted transplantation in children. TCRdb recomputed calls from the PCR reads with MiXCR, one row per CDR3 protein. The table lists 120,000 to 150,000 distinct CDR3 sequences, 8% to 10% of them singletons. The material sequenced was PBMCs, mostly from graft donor cells, taken 180 days after TCRalphabeta/CD19-depleted stem cell transplant. The receptor set was obtained from a female patient aged 2-9 years who had a stem cell transplant for congenital amegakaryocytic thrombocytopenia, so the T cells may come from the graft donor. The CDR3 runs from the conserved cysteine through the conserved F or W. A D gene is named only where the DNA matches it firmly. Size is stated for part of the rows, as once, few or many counts, or as a class when the clone is expanded.

cdr3_nt	cdr3_aa	j_call	d_call	cdr3_length	v_call	clone_size
TGTGCCAGCAGTTTAACGCCTCAGGAGCTATATGGCTACACCTTC	CASSLTPQELYGYTF	TRBJ1-2	NA	15	TRBV27	few
TGTGCCAGCAGCTCACAGGGGCCAGATACGCAGTATTTT	CASSSQGPDTQYF	TRBJ2-3	TRBD1	13	TRBV5-5	NA
TGTGCCAGCAGTGAATTAGGTAAATCCCGCTACGAGCAGTACTTC	CASSELGKSRYEQYF	TRBJ2-7	NA	15	TRBV2	few
TGTGCCAGCAGTCCCCTCGGGACTCGGCTGCACGAGCAGTACTTC	CASSPLGTRLHEQYF	TRBJ2-7	NA	15	TRBV27	few
TGTGCCAGCAGCTTGTATAACAGGGGAAGTCCCGGGGAGCTGTTTTTT	CASSLYNRGSPGELFF	TRBJ2-2	TRBD1	16	TRBV5-6	many
TGCAGTGCTAGAGACCGAGGGGCCCTTGGTTATGGCTACACCTTC	CSARDRGALGYGYTF	TRBJ1-2	NA	15	TRBV20-1	few
TGTGCCAGCAGCCATAGAGCGGGAACCAACTACAATGAGCAGTTCTTC	CASSHRAGTNYNEQFF	TRBJ2-1	TRBD2	16	TRBV7-6	few
TGTGCCAGCAGCTCCATAGGCGGGGAGGGCTACGAGCAGTACTTC	CASSSIGGEGYEQYF	TRBJ2-7	TRBD2	15	TRBV5-6	NA
TGTGCCAGCAGCGCCTCGGTGGCCGGGGAGCTGTTTTTT	CASSASVAGELFF	TRBJ2-2	NA	13	TRBV7-2	many
TGCAGCGCTCTGGGACTAGCGGGGGCCAAGAACACCGGGGAGCTGTTTTTT	CSALGLAGAKNTGELFF	TRBJ2-2	TRBD2	17	TRBV29-1	many
TGCAGTGCTTCTGCTATGAACACTGAAGCTTTCTTT	CSASAMNTEAFF	TRBJ1-1	NA	12	TRBV20-1	many